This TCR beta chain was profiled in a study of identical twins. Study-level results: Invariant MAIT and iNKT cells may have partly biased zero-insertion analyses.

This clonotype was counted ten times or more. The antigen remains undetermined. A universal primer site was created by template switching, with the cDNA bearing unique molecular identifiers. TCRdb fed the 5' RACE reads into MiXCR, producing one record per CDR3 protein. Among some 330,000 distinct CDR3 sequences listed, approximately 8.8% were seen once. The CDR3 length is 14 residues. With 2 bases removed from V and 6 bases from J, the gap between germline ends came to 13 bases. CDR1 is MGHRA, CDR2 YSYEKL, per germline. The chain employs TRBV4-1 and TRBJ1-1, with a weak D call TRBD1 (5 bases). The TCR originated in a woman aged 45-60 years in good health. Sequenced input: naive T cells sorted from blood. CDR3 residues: CASSQSAGSPEAFF. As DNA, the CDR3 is TGCGCCAGCAGCCAATCCGCAGGGAGCCCTGAAGCTTTCTTT.